This passage covers 16 T cell receptor beta chains from one sample sequenced in a study of blood T cell repertoires in COVID-19. Clones were sequenced by immunoSEQ multiplex PCR, and TCRdb holds only the in-frame ones, with some missing. The data show about 250,000 clones, with 70% to 90% seen just once and approximately 3.3% held by the top ten. Material: peripheral blood. All receptors come from a man aged 18 to 35 with active or convalescent COVID-19.

The chain employs TRBV5-1 and TRBJ2-5, with D perhaps TRBD1 (5 bases). In germline, CDR1 is SGHRS, CDR2 YFSETQ. The CDR3 is made up of 14 amino acids. Trimming removed 2 bases at V and 1 base at J, with 9 bases between. As DNA, the CDR3 is TGCGCCAGCAGCTTACAGGCGCTCCAAGAGACCCAGTACTTC. This codes for CASSLQALQETQYF.

The CDR3: CASRRTGVNSYEQYF. In DNA, the CDR3 is TGTGCCAGCAGGAGAACAGGAGTCAACTCCTACGAGCAGTACTTC. The gene calls are TRBV27 and TRBJ2-7, with D perhaps TRBD1 (5 bases). This CDR3 is built from 15 residues. The ends were cut back, 6 bases at V and 0 bases at J, with 15 bases in the middle. Germline V lookup: CDR1 MNHEY, CDR2 SMNVEV (reference sequence).

There are a few counts of this clone. The J gene is TRBJ2-7, the V gene TRBV7-2, with D hard to call. The germline V gene encodes CDR1 SGHTA and CDR2 FQGNSA. The CDR3 runs to 11 residues. With 6 bases removed from V and 7 bases from J, the gap between germline ends came to 10 bases. The CDR3 DNA follows: TGTGCCAGCAGAGACCTGACAGAGCAGTACTTC. Translated, it gives CASRDLTEQYF.

The V call is TRBV6-5, the J call TRBJ2-1; TRBD1 matches at 7 bases. J was trimmed by 2 bases and V by 7 bases; bases with no gene match: 5. Germline V gene data show CDR1 as MNHEY and CDR2 as SVGAGI. The CDR3 loop spans 14 amino acids. CDR3 nucleotide sequence: TGTGCCAGCACGTCAGGGGGAGCCTACAATGAGCAGTTCTTC. Protein sequence: CASTSGGAYNEQFF.

The rearrangement uses TRBV6-6 and TRBJ2-1; 7 bases match TRBD2. CDR1 is MNHNY and CDR2 is SVGAGI in the germline V gene (reference sequence). The CDR3 runs to 16 residues. V gave up 7 bases and J gave up 0 bases; unmatched junction bases: 9. CDR3 nucleotides: TGTGCCAGCAATCCCCGAGCTAGCGGCTCCTACAATGAGCAGTTCTTC. Translated, it gives CASNPRASGSYNEQFF.

The V call is TRBV5-4, the J call TRBJ2-5, with 13 bases that match TRBD2. There are 16 residues in the CDR3. J lost 1 base, V lost 4 bases, and 4 bases had no gene match. Per the germline V gene, CDR1 is SGHNT and CDR2 is YYREEE (reference sequence). The DNA of the CDR3 is TGTGCCAGCAGCGTGACTAGCGGGGGGCCCCAAGAGACCCAGTACTTC. Translated, it gives CASSVTSGGPQETQYF.

The chain couples TRBV5-1 to TRBJ2-5; 9 positions match TRBD2. From germline, CDR1 is SGHRS and CDR2 YFSETQ. V gave up 0 bases and J gave up 4 bases; unmatched junction bases: 7. The CDR3 consists of 16 residues. The CDR3 DNA is TGCGCCAGCAGCTTGGATGGCGGGAGGGCCCGAGAGACCCAGTACTTC. Its translation is CASSLDGGRARETQYF.

This chain joins TRBV29-1 and TRBJ2-5, with TRBD1 matching 9 bases. The junction had 7 bases not matched to a gene; V was cut back by 3 bases and J by 2 bases. Germline CDR1 and CDR2: SQVTM and ANQGSEA. This CDR3 comprises 15 residues. DNA for the CDR3: TGCAGCGTTGAGGACACAGGGGGCGTTCAAGAGACCCAGTACTTC. Translated, it gives CSVEDTGGVQETQYF.

The rearrangement links TRBV5-4 to TRBJ2-2; 7 positions agree with TRBD2. Germline trimming cut 4 bases from V and 2 bases from J; bases unmatched to any gene: 8. Germline V gives CDR1 SGHNT, CDR2 YYREEE (reference sequence). This CDR3 region has 16 residues. For the CDR3, the DNA is TGTGCCAGCAGCCCGAGACTAGCTCCCAACACCGGGGAGCTGTTTTTT. As protein: CASSPRLAPNTGELFF.

The chain recombines TRBV6-5 with TRBJ1-5; D call uncertain. The CDR3 totals 12 residues. CDR1 and CDR2 (germline): MNHEY, SVGAGI. With 4 bases removed from V and 3 bases from J, the gap between germline ends came to 4 bases. This CDR3 is CASSSDNQPQHF. The DNA for the CDR3 is TGTGCCAGCAGTTCAGACAATCAGCCCCAGCATTTT.

V is TRBV6-5 and J is TRBJ1-1, with D uncertain. The CDR3 totals 15 residues. Trimming removed 3 bases at V and 1 base at J, with 12 bases between. CDR1 is MNHEY and CDR2 is SVGAGI in the germline V gene. CDR3 loop: CASSYISGRNTEAFF. CDR3 sequence (DNA): TGTGCCAGCAGTTATATCTCAGGTCGGAACACTGAAGCTTTCTTT.

This clone was seen only once. The CDR3 nucleotides read TGCAGCTTACTCGTGGACACTGAAGCTTTCTTT. Encoded protein: CSLLVDTEAFF. This chain connects TRBV29-1 to TRBJ1-1; D ambiguous. V was shortened by 8 bases and J by 3 bases, with 10 bases between the two germline ends. There are 11 residues in the CDR3. Germline V gene data show CDR1 as SQVTM and CDR2 as ANQGSEA. Looking up the rest from reference TRBV29-1 and TRBJ1-1 gives the full variable domain: SAVISQKPSRDICQRGTSLTIQCQVDSQVTMMFWYRQQPGQSLTLIATANQGSEATYESGFVIDKFPISRPNLTFSTLTVSNMSPEDSSIYLCSLLVDTEAFFGQGTRLTVV.

This chain connects TRBV19 to TRBJ2-2; 9 bases agree with TRBD2. The J segment lost 7 bases and the V segment lost 4 bases, leaving 4 bases of the junction unmatched. Germline values: CDR1 LNHDA, CDR2 SQIVND (reference sequence). This CDR3 has 14 residues. The CDR3 spells CASSRTSVHGELFF. In DNA, the CDR3 is TGTGCCAGTAGTAGGACTAGCGTCCACGGGGAGCTGTTTTTT.

Here the CDR3 reads CASRDSDVGSGNEQFF. The CDR3 region has the DNA TGTGCCAGCAGGGACTCGGACGTAGGTTCCGGGAATGAGCAGTTCTTC. The chain has TRBV11-2 and TRBJ2-1; a possible D gene is TRBD2 (5 bases). V was cut by 6 bases and J by 7 bases, with 22 bases left in between. The CDR3 extends over 16 amino acids. In germline, CDR1 is SGHAT, CDR2 FQNNGV.

The chain uses TRBV15 and TRBJ1-2, with 9 bases that match TRBD1. The CDR3 runs to 14 residues. The V gene end was trimmed by 3 bases and the J gene end by 8 bases; junction bases not matched to a gene: 7. Looked up from germline, CDR1 is LNHNV and CDR2 is YYDKDF (reference sequence). The CDR3 DNA sequence: TGTGCCACCAGCAGGGTAGGGACAGGGAACGGCTACACCTTC. The encoded protein is CATSRVGTGNGYTF.

This rearrangement joins TRBV5-8 to TRBJ2-1; 9 bases map to TRBD2. V lost 4 bases, J lost 8 bases, and 4 bases stayed unmatched. CDR3 size: 13 residues. CDR1 SGHTS and CDR2 YDEGEE come from the germline V gene. CDR3 residues: CASSLLAGDEQFF. The DNA of the CDR3 is TGTGCCAGCAGCCTATTAGCGGGGGATGAGCAGTTCTTC.